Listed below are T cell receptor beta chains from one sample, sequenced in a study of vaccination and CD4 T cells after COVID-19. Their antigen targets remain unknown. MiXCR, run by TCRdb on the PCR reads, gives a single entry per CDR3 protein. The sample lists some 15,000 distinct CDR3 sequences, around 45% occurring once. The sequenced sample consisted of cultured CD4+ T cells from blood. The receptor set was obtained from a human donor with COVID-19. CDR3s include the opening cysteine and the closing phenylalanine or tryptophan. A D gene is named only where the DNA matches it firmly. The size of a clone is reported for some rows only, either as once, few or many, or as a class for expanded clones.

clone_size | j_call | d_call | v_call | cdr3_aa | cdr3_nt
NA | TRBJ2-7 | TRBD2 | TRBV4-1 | CASSQGSSGAYEQYF | TGCGCCAGCAGCCAAGGATCTAGCGGGGCCTACGAGCAGTACTTC
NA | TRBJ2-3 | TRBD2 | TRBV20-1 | CSARDSGGADTQYF | TGCAGTGCTAGAGATTCCGGGGGGGCAGATACGCAGTATTTT
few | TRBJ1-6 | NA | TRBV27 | CASSYRLRGNYNSPLHF | TGTGCCAGCAGTTACCGTTTGAGGGGGAACTATAATTCACCCCTCCACTTT
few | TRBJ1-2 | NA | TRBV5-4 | CASGEGVNYGYTF | TGTGCCAGCGGAGAGGGAGTAAACTATGGCTACACCTTC
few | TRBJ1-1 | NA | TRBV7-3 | CASSPTPGAEAFF | TGTGCCAGCAGCCCCACCCCAGGCGCTGAAGCTTTCTTT
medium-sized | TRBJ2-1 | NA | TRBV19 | CASSIKGQPGAGEQFF | TGTGCCAGTAGTATTAAGGGTCAGCCGGGGGCAGGGGAGCAGTTCTTC
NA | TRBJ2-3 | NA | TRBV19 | CASSLETGTDTQYF | TGTGCCAGTAGCCTGGAAACAGGCACAGATACGCAGTATTTT
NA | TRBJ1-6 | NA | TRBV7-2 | CASSLPAVTPLHF | TGTGCCAGCAGCTTACCGGCGGTAACACCCCTCCACTTT
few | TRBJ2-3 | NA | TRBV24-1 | CATSDLNDKETDTQYF | TGTGCCACCAGTGATTTGAACGACAAAGAGACAGATACGCAGTATTTT
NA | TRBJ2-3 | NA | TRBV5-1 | CASSIEGGAGTDTQYF | TGCGCCAGCAGCATAGAAGGGGGGGCCGGCACAGATACGCAGTATTTT
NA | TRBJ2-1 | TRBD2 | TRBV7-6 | CASSRGVSSYNEQFF | TGTGCCAGCAGCCGGGGGGTAAGCTCCTACAATGAGCAGTTCTTC
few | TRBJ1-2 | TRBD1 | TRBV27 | CASSANRGVGYGYTF | TGTGCCAGCAGTGCCAACAGGGGAGTCGGTTATGGCTACACCTTC
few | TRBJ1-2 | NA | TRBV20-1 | CSARDSTGNYGYTF | TGCAGTGCTAGAGATAGTACAGGGAACTATGGCTACACCTTC
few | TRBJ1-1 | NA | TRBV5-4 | CASSLIGGTEAFF | TGTGCCAGCAGCTTAATAGGGGGCACTGAAGCTTTCTTT
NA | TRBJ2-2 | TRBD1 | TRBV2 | CASRTGVTGELFF | TGTGCCAGCAGGACAGGGGTGACTGGGGAGCTGTTTTTT
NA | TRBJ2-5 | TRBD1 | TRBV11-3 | CASSPTGLQETQYF | TGTGCCAGCAGCCCGACAGGGTTACAAGAGACCCAGTACTTC
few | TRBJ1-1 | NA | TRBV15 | CATSREAANTEAFF | TGTGCCACCAGCAGAGAGGCAGCCAACACTGAAGCTTTCTTT
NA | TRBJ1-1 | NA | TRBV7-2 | CASSLYRGKVEAFF | TGTGCCAGCAGCTTATATCGGGGGAAGGTTGAAGCTTTCTTT
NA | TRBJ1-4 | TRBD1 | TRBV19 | CASTRADRAPNEKLFF | TGTGCCAGTACTAGAGCGGACAGGGCCCCTAATGAAAAACTGTTTTTT
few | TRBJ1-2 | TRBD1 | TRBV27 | CASRPGTVANYGYTF | TGTGCCAGCAGACCCGGGACAGTAGCTAACTATGGCTACACCTTC
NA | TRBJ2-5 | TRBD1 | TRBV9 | CASSGVGQGGETQYF | TGTGCCAGCAGCGGGGTAGGACAGGGCGGGGAGACCCAGTACTTC
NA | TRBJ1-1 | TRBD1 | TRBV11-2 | CASSQRGAGGNTEAFF | TGTGCCAGCAGCCAGAGGGGGGCAGGGGGGAACACTGAAGCTTTCTTT
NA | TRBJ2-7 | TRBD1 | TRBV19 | CASSTIRDRAYEQYF | TGTGCCAGTAGTACAATCCGGGACAGGGCCTACGAGCAGTACTTC
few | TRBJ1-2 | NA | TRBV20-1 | CSARVTVFPTNYGYTF | TGCAGTGCTAGAGTCACGGTTTTCCCGACTAACTATGGCTACACCTTC
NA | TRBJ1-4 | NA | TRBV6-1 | CASSEGQNHNEKLFF | TGTGCCAGCAGTGAAGGTCAGAATCATAATGAAAAACTGTTTTTT
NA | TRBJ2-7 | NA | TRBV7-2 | CASSPPGHYEQYF | TGTGCCAGCAGCCCCCCCGGACATTACGAGCAGTACTTC
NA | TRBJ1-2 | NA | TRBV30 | CAWILKDRSGYTF | TGTGCCTGGATCCTTAAGGACCGCTCCGGCTACACCTTC
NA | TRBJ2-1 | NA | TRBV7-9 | CASSLTDWAYNEQFF | TGTGCCAGCAGCTTAACGGACTGGGCCTACAATGAGCAGTTCTTC
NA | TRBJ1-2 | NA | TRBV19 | CASSPTGNRNYGYTF | TGTGCCAGTAGTCCAACAGGAAACCGTAACTATGGCTACACCTTC
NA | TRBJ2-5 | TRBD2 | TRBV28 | CASTTGGGQETQYF | TGTGCCAGCACCACGGGGGGGGGCCAAGAGACCCAGTACTTC
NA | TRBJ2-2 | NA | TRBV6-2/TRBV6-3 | CASLPAATGELFF | TGTGCCAGCCTCCCGGCAGCCACCGGGGAGCTGTTTTTT
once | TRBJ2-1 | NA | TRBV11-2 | CASSSTGNEQFF | TGTGCCAGCAGCTCCACCGGAAATGAGCAGTTCTTC
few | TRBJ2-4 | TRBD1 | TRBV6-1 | CATGTGAVKNIQYF | TGTGCCACCGGGACAGGGGCCGTAAAAAACATTCAGTACTTC
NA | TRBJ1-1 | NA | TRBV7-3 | CASSTSLNTEAFF | TGTGCCAGCAGCACCAGCCTGAACACTGAAGCTTTCTTT
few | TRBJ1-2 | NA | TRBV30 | CAWSPPGTAANYGYTF | TGTGCCTGGAGTCCACCCGGGACTGCAGCTAACTATGGCTACACCTTC
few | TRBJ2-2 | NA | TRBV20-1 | CSARVQGHTGELFF | TGCAGTGCTAGAGTACAGGGACACACCGGGGAGCTGTTTTTT
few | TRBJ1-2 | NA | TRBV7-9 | CASSLEGTFGDHYTF | TGTGCCAGCAGCTTAGAAGGGACATTTGGCGATCACTACACCTTC
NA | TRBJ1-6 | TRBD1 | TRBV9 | CASSAAGTGVSPLHF | TGTGCCAGCAGCGCCGCCGGGACAGGGGTTTCACCCCTCCACTTT
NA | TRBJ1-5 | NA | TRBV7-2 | CASSSVGVQPQHF | TGTGCCAGCAGCTCGGTAGGGGTTCAGCCCCAGCATTTT
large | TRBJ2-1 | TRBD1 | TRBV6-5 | CASSYPRQGRMLYFF | TGTGCCAGCAGTTACCCGAGACAGGGGAGGATGCTATACTTCTTC
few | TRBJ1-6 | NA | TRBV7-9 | CASSGPGGPDNSPLHF | TGTGCCAGCAGCGGTCCTGGGGGTCCCGATAATTCACCCCTCCACTTT